Listed below are T cell receptor beta chains from one sample, sequenced in a study of blood T cell repertoires in COVID-19. Generated by immunoSEQ multiplex PCR, the TCRdb table keeps only in-frame clones and is missing some. The repertoire has 400,000 or so clones, around 89% of them found once; the top ten carry approximately 1.2%. The sequencing input was PBMCs or T cells enriched from blood (not recorded which). These receptors came from a man aged 30 to 39 who had recovered from COVID-19. CDR3s leave out the opening cysteine and the closing phenylalanine or tryptophan. Fields, in order: D gene, V gene, CDR3 protein. The D gene is left open where the match is weak.

TRBD1 TRBV28 ASFRTGGLAYEQY
. TRBV6-5 ASSSQGRGSNQPQH
. TRBV27 ASSSQGSGANVLT
. TRBV6-5 ASKTTGGNQPQH
TRBD1 TRBV5-6 ASSLGQGPEAF
. TRBV11-2 ASSLGGAATNEKLF
. TRBV6-5 ASQAGLAEKLF
. TRBV18 ASSPMIGTPSGNTIY
. TRBV10-3 AIRPGQQNTEAF
. TRBV4-1 ASRSGVRGSPLH
. TRBV18 ASSQMTPMNTEAF
TRBD1 TRBV11-2 ASSLGRQGRVNTEAF
. TRBV10-1 ASNPGPRADTQY
TRBD1 TRBV25-1 ASSAGTASTDTQY
. TRBV7-8 ASSASGWSGELF
. TRBV7-2 ASSFSGGPQH
. TRBV6-5 AIQKSGTGELF
TRBD1 TRBV29-1 SVDGRGRSDTQY
TRBD1 TRBV12-3/TRBV12-4 ASSWTGQRPQH
TRBD1 TRBV10-3 ATSQAPGQYGNTIY
TRBD1 TRBV7-9 ASSPVTGLLETQY
. TRBV11-2 ASSLSEGTGNTIY
. TRBV7-9 ASSSPDSSYEQY
TRBD1 TRBV14 ASSQTGALETQY
. TRBV18 ASSPASQGGYGYT
. TRBV2 ASMAGGTGELF
TRBD1 TRBV5-3 VRSYRGGNQPQH
. TRBV24-1 ATSDSDSPPYNEQF
TRBD2 TRBV3-1/TRBV3-2 ASSQGTSGNNEQF
. TRBV3-1/TRBV3-2 ASSQISEGRLYNEQF
. TRBV2 ASSELSEKAF
. TRBV5-4 ASSLGDRNYGYT
. TRBV12-5 ASGSRTLYNEQF
. TRBV27 ASSLRSGAPNEQF
. TRBV29-1 SVVRGTSTDTQY
. TRBV5-1 ASSLGGGGYT